This T cell receptor beta chain is drawn from a study of blood T cell repertoires in COVID-19. Trimming stripped 4 bases from V and 1 base from J, with 8 bases between. The CDR3 has 13 residues. CDR1 and CDR2 (germline): SGHNT, YYREEE (reference sequence). Clones were read by immunoSEQ multiplex PCR, and TCRdb kept only the in-frame ones, dropping some. Of roughly 380,000 clones listed, about 89% were seen once; the top ten hold roughly 1.4%. The source is a woman between 35 and 50 years old with COVID-19, enrolled during active disease. Input material: peripheral blood. The chain recombines TRBV5-4 with TRBJ1-1, with a possible D match to TRBD1 (5 bases). CDR3 nucleotide sequence: TGTGCCAGCAGCCGACAGACGAACACTGAAGCTTTCTTT. Amino acid sequence: CASSRQTNTEAFF.